The following is a T cell receptor (beta chain) sequence with its context. What it binds is not known. Everyone in the study who had HIV was treated in the United States. Survey level was the resolution at which the v3.0 immunoSEQ assay ran. Per-sample sequencing targets were roughly 35,000-55,000 T-cell genomes. Sequencing used immunoSEQ multiplex PCR; TCRdb keeps in-frame clones, though not all of them. The sample includes under 30,000 clones, approximately 95% seen only once; the top ten take about 3%. Germline loops: CDR1 SGHRS, CDR2 YFSETQ. V trimming: 2 bases; J trimming: 4 bases; junction bases outside the gene matches: 4. The CDR3 loop spans 15 amino acids. The data derive from a study of long-term antiretroviral therapy in people with HIV. Study-level findings and limits: In the period from the mid-2000s to the late 2010s, blood was collected, possibly under older ART regimens.

The sample was unsorted PBMCs, taken 5.3 years after starting antiretroviral therapy. The chain carries TRBV5-1 and TRBJ2-1, with 9 bases matching TRBD1. The receptor comes from a middle-aged man with HIV. Written as DNA, the CDR3 is TGCGCCAGCAGCTTAACAGGGGGCCGATACAATGAGCAGTTCTTC. Amino acids: CASSLTGGRYNEQFF.